These T cell receptor beta chains were read from a single sample in a study of T cells of healthy individuals. In TCRdb, the 5' RACE reads were re-called with MiXCR into one record per CDR3 protein. This table holds tens of thousands of distinct CDR3 sequences, about 17% found once. These receptors originate from a human donor in good health. Each CDR3 is given with its conserved first and last residue. Each record gives: clone size, D gene, V gene, J gene, CDR3 DNA, CDR3 protein. D genes are given only for firm matches. The size field is filled for only some rows; it gives once, few, many or a size class.

>many|TRBD1|TRBV10-2|TRBJ2-7
TGCGCCAGCAGGAATAAAACCGGGACAGGGCGTCCCTACGAGCAGTACTTC
CASRNKTGTGRPYEQYF
>NA|NA|TRBV6-1|TRBJ1-1
TGTGCCAGTGGCGGGTCGGACAGCCGACGTGAAGCTTTCTTT
CASGGSDSRREAFF
>many|TRBD2|TRBV20-1|TRBJ2-1
TGCAGTGCTAGAGAGCCTCTAGCGGGAATATTCTTC
CSAREPLAGIFF
>many|NA|TRBV12-3/TRBV12-4|TRBJ2-7
TGTGCCAGCAGTTTAACGTCCAGGGGAGAGTACGAGCAGTACTTC
CASSLTSRGEYEQYF
>NA|NA|TRBV7-9|TRBJ1-2
TGTGCCAGCAGGCTACAAGAGGCCAGGGTAGGCTACACCTTC
CASRLQEARVGYTF
>NA|NA|TRBV7-9|TRBJ1-1
TGTGCCAGCAAGAAGGGGTCCGCTGAAGCTTTCTTT
CASKKGSAEAFF
>many|NA|TRBV2|TRBJ1-4
TGTGCCAGCACGGAAGGGACCGGAAATGAAAAACTGTTTTTT
CASTEGTGNEKLFF
>few|NA|TRBV4-1|TRBJ2-7
TGCGCCAGCAGCCAAGCGAGGGTGTCCTACGAGCAGTACTTC
CASSQARVSYEQYF
>many|NA|TRBV5-5|TRBJ2-2
TGTGCCAGCAGCTTGGAACCGGGGACCGGGGAGCTGTTTTTT
CASSLEPGTGELFF
>many|TRBD2|TRBV6-1|TRBJ2-5
TGTGCCAGCAGTGAATCAAAAACTAGCGGGCACCTGGAGACCCAGTACTTC
CASSESKTSGHLETQYF
>many|TRBD1|TRBV12-3/TRBV12-4|TRBJ2-3
TGTGCCAGCAGTTTTAACACAGGGGTTTCAGATACGCAGTATTTT
CASSFNTGVSDTQYF
>NA|TRBD1|TRBV12-3/TRBV12-4|TRBJ2-5
TGTGCCAGCAGGCGGACAGGGGGCGAGACGACCCAGTACTTC
CASRRTGGETTQYF
>NA|TRBD2|TRBV4-2|TRBJ2-7
TGTGCCAGCAGACGGGGGGAGGGGACCCACGAGCAGTACTTC
CASRRGEGTHEQYF
>few|NA|TRBV20-1|TRBJ1-6
TGCAGTGCCACCGGACAGAACTATAATTCACCCCTCCACTTT
CSATGQNYNSPLHF
>NA|NA|TRBV7-6|TRBJ1-1
TGTGCCAGCAGCTTTACATGGGACACTGAAGCTTTCTTT
CASSFTWDTEAFF
>many|NA|TRBV7-9|TRBJ1-4
TGTGCCAGCAGCAGGACGCCTTCTAATGAAAAACTGTTTTTT
CASSRTPSNEKLFF
>few|NA|TRBV10-3|TRBJ2-1
TGTGCCATCAGTCAACCCGGAGGGGGAAATGAGCAGTTCTTC
CAISQPGGGNEQFF
>many|TRBD1|TRBV5-1|TRBJ2-7
TGCGCCAGCAGCTTTTCACAGGGGAGCTCCTACGAGCAGTACTTC
CASSFSQGSSYEQYF
>NA|NA|TRBV6-5|TRBJ2-6
TGTGCCAGCAGGTTAACAAGAACCTCTGGGGCCAACGTCCTGACTTTC
CASRLTRTSGANVLTF
>few|TRBD2|TRBV5-1|TRBJ2-1
TGCGCCAGCAGCCCCCCAACTAGCGGGGCAGACAATGAGCAGTTCTTC
CASSPPTSGADNEQFF
>many|TRBD2|TRBV9|TRBJ2-1
TGTGCCAGCAGCGTGGAGCGGGAGTCTGATGAGCAGTTCTTC
CASSVERESDEQFF
>many|NA|TRBV20-1|TRBJ2-1
TGCAGTGCTAGTTCTTTAGATGAGTCCTACAATGAGCAGTTCTTC
CSASSLDESYNEQFF
>NA|TRBD1|TRBV29-1|TRBJ2-5
TGCAGCGGGACGAGACAGGGGCTAGAGACCCAGTACTTC
CSGTRQGLETQYF
>NA|NA|TRBV7-2|TRBJ2-7
TGTGCCAGCAGCTTCCTGGACATAGTCTACGAGCAGTACTTC
CASSFLDIVYEQYF
>NA|NA|TRBV6-6|TRBJ2-5
TGTGCCAGCAGTTACCTGGACTCCAGCCAAGAGACCCAGTACTTC
CASSYLDSSQETQYF
>NA|NA|TRBV9|TRBJ2-7
TGTGCCAGCAGCGCCCGGACTCGATCCGAGCAGTACTTC
CASSARTRSEQYF
>many|NA|TRBV7-2|TRBJ2-7
TGTGCCAGCAGGGATCCCGGACACGCCTACGAGCAGTACTTC
CASRDPGHAYEQYF
>many|NA|TRBV5-6|TRBJ1-6
TGTGCCAGCAGTTTACCGGGACGGATTAATTCACCCCTCCACTTT
CASSLPGRINSPLHF
>NA|TRBD2|TRBV20-1|TRBJ2-1
TGCAGTGCACCGACTAGCGGGGGGATCAGTGAGCAGTTCTTC
CSAPTSGGISEQFF
>NA|NA|TRBV7-9|TRBJ2-3
TGTGCCAGCAGCACGAGGGATACGCAGTATTTT
CASSTRDTQYF
>few|NA|TRBV7-9|TRBJ1-1
TGTGCCAGCAGACACAGGGAATCGAACACTGAAGCTTTCTTT
CASRHRESNTEAFF
>many|NA|TRBV11-3|TRBJ2-5
TGTGCCAGCAGCTTAGGACTGACCACAGGGCAAGAGACCCAGTACTTC
CASSLGLTTGQETQYF
>NA|TRBD2|TRBV15|TRBJ2-1
TGTGCCACCACCTTGTGGGCGGGGGGTTACAATGAGCAGTTCTTC
CATTLWAGGYNEQFF
>few|NA|TRBV6-2/TRBV6-3|TRBJ2-7
TGTGCCAGCAGTACTACCCACGAGCAGTACTTC
CASSTTHEQYF
>many|NA|TRBV12-3/TRBV12-4|TRBJ1-1
TGTGCCAGCAGTACCAAGAACACTGAAGCTTTCTTT
CASSTKNTEAFF
>NA|TRBD2|TRBV5-1|TRBJ2-1
TGCGCCAGCAGCTTGGCCAGCGGGGGTAGCTCCTACAATGAGCAGTTCTTC
CASSLASGGSSYNEQFF
>NA|NA|TRBV14|TRBJ1-2
TGTGCCAGCAGCCAAGTAATCTCTGGTGGCTACACCTTC
CASSQVISGGYTF
>few|TRBD2|TRBV4-2|TRBJ2-5
TGTGCCAGCAGCCAACTTAGCGGGGGCACGCAAGAGACCCAGTACTTC
CASSQLSGGTQETQYF
>few|NA|TRBV28|TRBJ2-2
TGTGCCAGCAGTTTAGGGGTCAGGCCTACCGGGGAGCTGTTTTTT
CASSLGVRPTGELFF
>many|NA|TRBV4-1|TRBJ1-3
TGCGCCAGCAGCCAAGGTGTGGCGAACTCTGGAAACACCATATATTTT
CASSQGVANSGNTIYF
>many|TRBD1|TRBV29-1|TRBJ2-7
TGCAGCGCCCACAGGGGGAACACCTACGAGCAGTACTTC
CSAHRGNTYEQYF
>many|TRBD1|TRBV19|TRBJ2-5
TGTGCCAGTAGTATCCCGGGACAGGGAATCCAAGAGACCCAGTACTTC
CASSIPGQGIQETQYF
>few|NA|TRBV6-5|TRBJ2-7
TGTGCCAGCATGCAGTTCTACGAGCAGTACTTC
CASMQFYEQYF
>many|NA|TRBV6-1|TRBJ2-1
TGTGCCAGCAGCCCTTCCGGGGCCTTCAATGAGCAGTTCTTC
CASSPSGAFNEQFF
>many|NA|TRBV6-4|TRBJ2-1
TGTGCCAGCAGCCCACCACTGGCTAATATCAATGAGCAGTTCTTC
CASSPPLANINEQFF
>many|TRBD1|TRBV27|TRBJ2-1
TGTGCCAGCAGTCCGACAGGGGGAGACAATGAGCAGTTCTTC
CASSPTGGDNEQFF
>few|NA|TRBV28|TRBJ2-7
TGTGCCAGCATTGGGGGAGCCTACGAGCAGTACTTC
CASIGGAYEQYF
>many|NA|TRBV6-4|TRBJ2-2
TGTGCCAGCAGTGACTCGCAGACCGGGGAGCTGTTTTTT
CASSDSQTGELFF
>NA|NA|TRBV6-6|TRBJ1-4
TGTGCCAGCAGTTACCGGGCTAGTGAAAAACTGTTTTTT
CASSYRASEKLFF